Listed below are T cell receptor beta chains from one sample, sequenced in a study of Ad26.COV2.S vaccination and SARS-CoV-2 variants. This table comes from immunoSEQ multiplex PCR, and its TCRdb copy is limited to in-frame clones, with some not included. The table has around 500,000 clones, approximately 90% seen once. The sequences come from peripheral blood, collected in a trial of Ad26.COV2.S vaccine versus placebo. All receptors derive from a person between 18 and 65 years old who received the Ad26.COV2.S COVID-19 vaccine or a placebo. CDR3s include the opening cysteine and the closing phenylalanine or tryptophan. D genes are given only for firm matches.

D gene: .; J gene: TRBJ2-3; V gene: TRBV12-3/TRBV12-4; CDR3 DNA: TGTGCCAGCAGCAGTAGAGGCCCAGATACGCAGTATTTT; CDR3 protein: CASSSRGPDTQYF
D gene: TRBD1; J gene: TRBJ2-7; V gene: TRBV6-5; CDR3 DNA: TGTGCCAGCAGGTCCTTGGGGACAGGGGTTGGAGAGCAGTACTTC; CDR3 protein: CASRSLGTGVGEQYF
D gene: .; J gene: TRBJ1-1; V gene: TRBV7-3; CDR3 DNA: TGTGCCAGCAGCAATAGCGGGTCGAACACTGAAGCTTTCTTT; CDR3 protein: CASSNSGSNTEAFF
D gene: .; J gene: TRBJ1-2; V gene: TRBV30; CDR3 DNA: TGTGCCTGGAGTGTCGTAAGCTATGGCTACACCTTC; CDR3 protein: CAWSVVSYGYTF
D gene: .; J gene: TRBJ1-4; V gene: TRBV28; CDR3 DNA: TGTGCCAGCTCTTGGCGGCCAACCCCAGGTGAAAAACTGTTTTTT; CDR3 protein: CASSWRPTPGEKLFF
D gene: .; J gene: TRBJ2-7; V gene: TRBV5-1; CDR3 DNA: TGCGCCAGCAGCGCTACTAGCTACCACGAGCAGTACTTC; CDR3 protein: CASSATSYHEQYF
D gene: .; J gene: TRBJ1-1; V gene: TRBV19; CDR3 DNA: TGTGCCAGTAGTATAGACAGGGCCACTGAAGCTTTCTTT; CDR3 protein: CASSIDRATEAFF
D gene: TRBD1; J gene: TRBJ1-5; V gene: TRBV18; CDR3 DNA: TGTGCCAGCTCAGCCGGGACAGCTAGCAATCAGCCCCAGCATTTT; CDR3 protein: CASSAGTASNQPQHF
D gene: .; J gene: TRBJ1-2; V gene: TRBV6-5; CDR3 DNA: TGTGCCAGCATTCCCCGTTTGACTGGTGGCTACACCTTC; CDR3 protein: CASIPRLTGGYTF
D gene: .; J gene: TRBJ2-1; V gene: TRBV28; CDR3 DNA: TGTGCCAGCAGTGGGGGGGCCTATGAGCAGTTCTTC; CDR3 protein: CASSGGAYEQFF
D gene: TRBD2; J gene: TRBJ2-7; V gene: TRBV27; CDR3 DNA: TGTGCCAGCAGTTTAGGTAGCGGGGCCACCTACGAGCAGTACTTC; CDR3 protein: CASSLGSGATYEQYF
D gene: TRBD1; J gene: TRBJ2-7; V gene: TRBV25-1; CDR3 DNA: TGTGCCAGCAGTACAGGGGGCCACGAGCAGTACTTC; CDR3 protein: CASSTGGHEQYF
D gene: .; J gene: TRBJ2-7; V gene: TRBV18; CDR3 DNA: TGTGCCAGCTCCCCGGCAGTCAAATACGAGCAGTACTTC; CDR3 protein: CASSPAVKYEQYF
D gene: .; J gene: TRBJ2-7; V gene: TRBV30; CDR3 DNA: TGTGCCTGGAGGCGGGACGGACACTCTGGCTACGAGCAGTACTTC; CDR3 protein: CAWRRDGHSGYEQYF
D gene: TRBD1; J gene: TRBJ2-6; V gene: TRBV28; CDR3 DNA: TGTGCCAGCAGTTTTAGGACAGGGTTTGGTGGGGCCAACGTCCTGACTTTC; CDR3 protein: CASSFRTGFGGANVLTF
D gene: .; J gene: TRBJ2-5; V gene: TRBV6-5; CDR3 DNA: TGTGCCAGCAGGCTAGCTCTAGAGACCCAGTACTTC; CDR3 protein: CASRLALETQYF